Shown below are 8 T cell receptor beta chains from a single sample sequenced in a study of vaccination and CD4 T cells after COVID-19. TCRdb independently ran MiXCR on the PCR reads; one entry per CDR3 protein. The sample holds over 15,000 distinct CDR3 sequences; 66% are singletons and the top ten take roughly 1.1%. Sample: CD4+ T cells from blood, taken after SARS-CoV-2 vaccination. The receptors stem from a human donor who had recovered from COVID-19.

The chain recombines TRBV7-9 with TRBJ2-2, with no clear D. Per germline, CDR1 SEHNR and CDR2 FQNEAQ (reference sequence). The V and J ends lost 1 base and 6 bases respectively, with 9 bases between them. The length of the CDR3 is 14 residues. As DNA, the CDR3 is TGTGCCAGCAGCTTAGTGAGGTTCGCCGGGGAGCTGTTTTTT. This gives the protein CASSLVRFAGELFF.

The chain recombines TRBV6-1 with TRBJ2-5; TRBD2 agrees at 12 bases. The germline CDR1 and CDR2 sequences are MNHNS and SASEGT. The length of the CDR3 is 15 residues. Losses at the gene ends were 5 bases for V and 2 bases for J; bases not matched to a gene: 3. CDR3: CASSRTSGAQETQYF. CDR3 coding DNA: TGTGCCAGCAGTCGGACTAGCGGGGCGCAAGAGACCCAGTACTTC.

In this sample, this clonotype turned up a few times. The CDR3 DNA reads as TGTGCCAGCAGTCTCCGGACCAGTTTGGACGAGCAGTACTTC. Its protein is CASSLRTSLDEQYF. The genes are TRBV2 and TRBJ2-7; D unresolved. In germline, CDR1 is SNHLY, CDR2 FYNNEI. CDR3 size: 14 residues. V lost 5 bases and J lost 5, with 16 bases in between.

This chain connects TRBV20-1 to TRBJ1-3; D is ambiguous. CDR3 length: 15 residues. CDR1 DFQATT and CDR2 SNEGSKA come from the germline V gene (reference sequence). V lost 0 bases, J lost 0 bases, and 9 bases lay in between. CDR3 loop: CSARESRTSGNTIYF. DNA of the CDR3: TGCAGTGCTAGAGAATCGAGGACCTCTGGAAACACCATATATTTT.

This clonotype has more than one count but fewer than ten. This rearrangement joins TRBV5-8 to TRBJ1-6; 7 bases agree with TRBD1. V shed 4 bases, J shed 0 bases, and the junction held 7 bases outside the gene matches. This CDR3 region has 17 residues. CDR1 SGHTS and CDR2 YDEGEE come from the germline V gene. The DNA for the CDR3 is TGTGCCAGCAGCAAGGACAGGCCAGGCTCCTATAATTCACCCCTCCACTTT. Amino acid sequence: CASSKDRPGSYNSPLHF. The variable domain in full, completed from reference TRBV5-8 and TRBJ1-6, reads EAGVTQSPTHLIKTRGQQATLRCSPISGHTSVYWYQQALGLGLQFLLWYDEGEERNRGNFPPRFSGRQFPNYSSELNVNALELEDSALYLCASSKDRPGSYNSPLHFGNGTRLTVT.

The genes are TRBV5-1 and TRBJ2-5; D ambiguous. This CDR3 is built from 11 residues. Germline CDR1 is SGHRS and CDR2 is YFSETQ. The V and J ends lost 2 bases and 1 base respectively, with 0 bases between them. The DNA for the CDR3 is TGCGCCAGCAGCTTCCAAGAGACCCAGTACTTC. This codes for CASSFQETQYF.

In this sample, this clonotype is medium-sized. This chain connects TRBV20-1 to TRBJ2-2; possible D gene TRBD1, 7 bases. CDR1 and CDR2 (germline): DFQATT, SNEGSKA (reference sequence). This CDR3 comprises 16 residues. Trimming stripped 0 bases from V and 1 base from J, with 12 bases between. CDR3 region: CSARDPQGGNTGELFF. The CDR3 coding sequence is TGCAGTGCTAGAGACCCGCAGGGGGGGAACACCGGGGAGCTGTTTTTT.

In nucleotides, the CDR3 is TGTGCCAGCAGTGAAGTGATAGCGGGAGGTCCCAGCTCGAGGGCGCAGTATTTT. Its translation: CASSEVIAGGPSSRAQYF. The rearrangement joins TRBV6-1 to TRBJ2-3; 10 nucleotides match TRBD2. Germline V lookup: CDR1 MNHNS, CDR2 SASEGT. The CDR3 consists of 18 residues. Trimming took 1 base from V and 10 from J; bases not matched to a gene: 17.